This T cell receptor (beta chain) was recorded in a study of metastatic and nonmetastatic thyroid tumors. The overall study: It was across blood and tumor or nodule tissue from malignant and benign thyroid patients that repertoires were compared.

No treatment of any kind had been given to any patient before thyroid surgery. Study processing details: CDR3 differences across clinicopathological groups were used to build a distant-metastasis classifier for papillary thyroid cancer. TCRdb re-called the PCR reads through MiXCR. These V and J calls originate from TCRdb's pipeline instead of the authors' own analysis. The sample records approximately 32,000 clones, roughly 18% being singletons. Whole-study findings and limits: Benign nodules reportedly had significantly lower TCR beta diversity than malignant thyroid tumors in blood and tumor.

Points on this clone: Antigen: not known.

Input material: blood. This receptor was identified in a female donor with papillary thyroid cancer or a benign thyroid nodule (not recorded which). Some clones in this sample may be carry-over from other donors' samples.

CDR3 DNA sequence: TGCAGTGCTAGTCCCAGTCTCCAAGAGACCCAGTACTTC. It translates to CSASPSLQETQYF. The chain has TRBV20-1 and TRBJ2-5; D gene unclear. V shed 3 bases and J shed 1 base, with 9 bases lying between them. The germline V gene has CDR1 DFQATT and CDR2 SNEGSKA (reference sequence). The CDR3 totals 13 residues.